This T cell receptor beta chain was retrieved from a study of CD8+CD57+ T cells in acquired aplastic anemia. Genomic DNA, serving as template, underwent TCR beta VDJ and CDR3 profiling. TCRdb analysed the reads with MiXCR anew, one entry per CDR3 protein. The sample yields hundreds of thousands of distinct CDR3 sequences, 55% to 75% seen once. The CDR3 totals 14 residues. The germline V gene has CDR1 SGHTA and CDR2 FQGNSA. With regard to this clonotype: Its specificity is unknown.

General study points: Patients had roughly 29 CD8+ CDR3 sequences in common with controls (the shared set).

The sequence came from a human donor in good health, serving as a control. This chain joins TRBV7-2 and TRBJ2-5; TRBD1 matches at 8 bases. Gene TRBJ1-2 matches the end of the DNA better, so the J call may be wrong. The sequenced sample consisted of sorted CD4+, CD8+, or CD8+CD57+ T cells (not recorded which) from PBMCs. The CDR3 region is CASSFQGAQVAYTF. CDR3 coding DNA: TGTGCCAGCAGCTTCCAGGGGGCGCAGGTTGCCTACACCTTC.